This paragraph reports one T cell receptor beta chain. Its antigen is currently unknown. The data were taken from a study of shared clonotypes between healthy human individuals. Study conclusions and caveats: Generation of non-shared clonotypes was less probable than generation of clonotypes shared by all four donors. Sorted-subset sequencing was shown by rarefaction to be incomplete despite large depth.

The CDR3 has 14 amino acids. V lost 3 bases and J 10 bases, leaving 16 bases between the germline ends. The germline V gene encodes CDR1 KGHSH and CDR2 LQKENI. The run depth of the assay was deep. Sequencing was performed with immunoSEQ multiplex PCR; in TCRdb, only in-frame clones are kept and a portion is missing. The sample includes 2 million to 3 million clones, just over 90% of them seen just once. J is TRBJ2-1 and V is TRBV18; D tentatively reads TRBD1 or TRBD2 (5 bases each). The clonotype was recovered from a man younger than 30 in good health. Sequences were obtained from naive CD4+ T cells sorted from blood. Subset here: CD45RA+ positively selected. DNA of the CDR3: TGTGCCAGCTCACCCCGGGTGGGGACGGGCGAGCAGTTCTTC. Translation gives CASSPRVGTGEQFF. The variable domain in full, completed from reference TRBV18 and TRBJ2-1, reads NAGVMQNPRHLVRRRGQEARLRCSPMKGHSHVYWYRQLPEEGLKFMVYLQKENIIDESGMPKERFSAEFPKEGPSILRIQQVVRGDSAAYFCASSPRVGTGEQFFGPGTRLTVL.